The 17 T cell receptor beta chains presented below share a single source sample, sequenced in a study of blood T cell repertoires in COVID-19. Data came from immunoSEQ multiplex PCR; TCRdb stores just in-frame clones and leaves some out. Seen here are around 430,000 clones, more than 75% observed once, and the top ten hold approximately 9.3%. Sequenced input: PBMCs or T cells enriched from blood (not recorded which). These receptors all stem from a woman aged 50 to 60 who had recovered from COVID-19.

This chain uses TRBV7-2 with TRBJ2-1; 7 positions agree with TRBD2. V trimming: 3 bases; J trimming: 3 bases; junction bases outside the gene matches: 5. The germline gives CDR1 SGHTA, CDR2 FQGNSA. There are 15 residues in the CDR3. The chain's CDR3 is CASSFGGGNYNEQFF. CDR3 DNA: TGTGCCAGCAGCTTCGGCGGGGGAAACTACAATGAGCAGTTCTTC.

This chain uses TRBV7-2 with TRBJ1-4; 7 bases are a match to TRBD1. The CDR3 spans 13 residues. V was clipped by 5 bases and J by 10 bases; unmatched bases: 7. Germline lookup yields CDR1 SGHTA and CDR2 FQGNSA. CDR3 loop: CASSGQVLGKLFF. The CDR3 nucleotides read TGTGCCAGCAGCGGACAGGTACTCGGAAAACTGTTTTTT. Full variable domain (remainder filled in from reference TRBV7-2 and TRBJ1-4): GAGVSQSPSNKVTEKGKDVELRCDPISGHTALYWYRQSLGQGLEFLIYFQGNSAPDKSGLPSDRFSAERTGGSVSTLTIQRTQQEDSAVYLCASSGQVLGKLFFGSGTQLSVL.

The CDR3 region has the DNA TGTGCCAGCAGTGGAACCGGGACCGGAGGGCAGTTGTATAATTCACCCCTCCACTTT. It is translated as CASSGTGTGGQLYNSPLHF. The chain combines TRBV2 with TRBJ1-6; a possible D gene is TRBD1 (5 bases). CDR3 size: 19 residues. V was shortened by 4 bases and J by 4 bases, with 23 bases between the two germline ends. Germline CDR1 and CDR2: SNHLY and FYNNEI.

DNA of the CDR3: TGTGCCAGCAGCTGGGGGACAGGGGCGGTGGCCTACGAGCAGTACTTC. Translated, it gives CASSWGTGAVAYEQYF. V gene TRBV5-6 combines with J gene TRBJ2-7; 10 positions agree with TRBD1. This CDR3 has 16 residues. Looked up from germline, CDR1 is SGHDT and CDR2 is YYEEEE. Trimming took 3 bases from V and 2 from J; bases not matched to a gene: 8.

The chain recombines TRBV3-1 (or the pseudogene TRBV3-2) with TRBJ1-4, with D tentatively TRBD1 (5 bases). Germline assignment: CDR1 LGHDT and CDR2 YNNKEL (reference sequence). This CDR3 has 16 residues. V gave up 1 base and J gave up 5 bases, with 14 bases separating them. CDR3 DNA: TGTGCCAGCAGCCAAGTAGGGGCAGAGCAAAATGAAAAACTGTTTTTT. Translated: CASSQVGAEQNEKLFF.

This chain links TRBV19 with TRBJ1-5; 9 nucleotides agree with TRBD1. With V trimmed by 7 bases and J by 1 base, 11 bases remained unmatched. Germline loops: CDR1 LNHDA, CDR2 SQIVND (reference sequence). CDR3 length: 17 amino acids. The CDR3 DNA reads TGTGCCAGTAAGGGGACAGGGTATCAGTCGAGCAATCAGCCCCAGCATTTT. Protein product: CASKGTGYQSSNQPQHF.

This chain links TRBV7-2 with TRBJ1-2; 10 bases agree with TRBD1. Germline lookup yields CDR1 SGHTA and CDR2 FQGNSA. V lost 5 bases to trimming and J lost 12 bases; unmatched junction nucleotides: 9. This CDR3 has 13 amino acids. CDR3 coding DNA: TGTGCCAGCAGCGACCTCCCGGGACAGGGGAACACCTTC. Translating it yields CASSDLPGQGNTF. The whole variable domain, remainder taken from reference TRBV7-2 and TRBJ1-2, is GAGVSQSPSNKVTEKGKDVELRCDPISGHTALYWYRQSLGQGLEFLIYFQGNSAPDKSGLPSDRFSAERTGGSVSTLTIQRTQQEDSAVYLCASSDLPGQGNTFGSGTRLTVV.

The chain recombines TRBV2 with TRBJ1-4; D not resolved. CDR1 is SNHLY and CDR2 is FYNNEI in the germline V gene. This CDR3 spans 12 amino acids. Trimming cost V 2 bases and J 10 bases, with 8 bases left between them. Here the CDR3 DNA reads TGTGCCAGCAGTGAAAACACGGGAAAACTGTTTTTT. The encoded protein is CASSENTGKLFF.

This chain connects TRBV28 to TRBJ1-1, with D hard to call. Trimming removed 2 bases from V and 5 bases from J, with 15 bases in between. Looked up from germline, CDR1 is MDHEN and CDR2 is SYDVKM. CDR3 length: 15 amino acids. CDR3 in DNA: TGTGCCAGCAGTTTAACAGCGGTCTTGGGGACTGAAGCTTTCTTT. Its protein product is CASSLTAVLGTEAFF. The variable domain in full, with the rest retrieved from reference TRBV28 and TRBJ1-1, is DVKVTQSSRYLVKRTGEKVFLECVQDMDHENMFWYRQDPGLGLRLIYFSYDVKMKEKGDIPEGYSVSREKKERFSLILESASTNQTSMYLCASSLTAVLGTEAFFGQGTRLTVV.

The chain employs TRBV10-3 and TRBJ2-5, with 7 nucleotides matching TRBD1. The CDR3 is 13 amino acids. J gave up 2 bases and V 10 bases, and 7 bases lay outside the gene matches. Germline loops: CDR1 ENHRY, CDR2 SYGVKD. The CDR3 loop reads CATLDRAQETQYF. The CDR3 DNA reads TGTGCCACATTAGACAGGGCTCAAGAGACCCAGTACTTC.

The chain is built from TRBV19 and TRBJ2-1; D gene ambiguous. Germline V CDR1 and CDR2: LNHDA, SQIVND (reference sequence). The CDR3 loop spans 13 amino acids. Trimming left V 9 bases short and J 7 bases short, with 16 bases between. CDR3 DNA sequence: TGTGCCAGCGGATTAGTCGGAGAGAATGAGCAGTTCTTC. Its protein is CASGLVGENEQFF.

V usage is TRBV7-2 and J usage is TRBJ1-2; possible D gene TRBD1, 6 bases. This CDR3 is 16 amino acids long. Germline CDR1 is SGHTA and CDR2 is FQGNSA. Trimming took 5 bases from V and 0 from J, leaving 16 bases between them. The CDR3 region has the DNA TGTGCCAGCAGCAATCAAGGGACAACTACTAACTATGGCTACACCTTC. This translates into CASSNQGTTTNYGYTF. Supplemented by reference TRBV7-2 and TRBJ1-2, the full variable domain reads GAGVSQSPSNKVTEKGKDVELRCDPISGHTALYWYRQSLGQGLEFLIYFQGNSAPDKSGLPSDRFSAERTGGSVSTLTIQRTQQEDSAVYLCASSNQGTTTNYGYTFGSGTRLTVV.

The gene calls are TRBV4-2 and TRBJ1-1; TRBD1 is a possible D gene (6 bases). This CDR3 contains 15 residues. V was trimmed by 4 bases and J by 8 bases, leaving 20 bases between them. Germline CDR1 reads LGHNA; CDR2 reads YNFKEQ. CDR3 in DNA: TGTGCCAGCAGCCGTCTGGGGGCCCCTGGGTTAGAAGCTTTCTTT. Protein sequence: CASSRLGAPGLEAFF.

The chain recombines TRBV9 with TRBJ1-2; no definite D call. Germline lookup yields CDR1 SGDLS and CDR2 YYNGEE. The CDR3 is made up of 15 amino acids. Trimming removed 3 bases at V and 8 bases at J, with 20 bases between. CDR3 in amino acids: CASSESRTNSQGYTF. CDR3 DNA: TGTGCCAGCAGCGAGTCCCGTACAAATTCTCAGGGCTACACCTTC.

This chain uses TRBV11-2 with TRBJ1-3, with 7 bases that match TRBD1. The germline gives CDR1 SGHAT, CDR2 FQNNGV. CDR3 length: 15 amino acids. J was trimmed by 4 bases and V by 5 bases; bases with no gene match: 8. CDR3 DNA sequence: TGTGCCAGCAGCCTCACACCGGGACAGGGAAACACCATATATTTT. Translated: CASSLTPGQGNTIYF.

This clone was detected only a few times. This chain joins TRBV5-1 and TRBJ2-5; 9 bases fit TRBD1. In germline, CDR1 is SGHRS, CDR2 YFSETQ. This CDR3 has 14 residues. V shed 4 bases and J 7 bases; nucleotides not matched to a gene: 8. The chain's CDR3 is CASSNPQGAGTQYF. In DNA form, the CDR3 reads TGCGCCAGCAGCAACCCACAGGGGGCTGGGACCCAGTACTTC.

The rearrangement links TRBV6-1 to TRBJ2-7; D is undetermined. V lost 2 bases, J lost 6 bases, and 14 bases lay in between. The CDR3 covers 14 residues. Looked up from germline, CDR1 is MNHNS and CDR2 is SASEGT. CDR3 DNA sequence: TGTGCCAGCAGTGAATCTCAGGTCGTGGGCGAGCAGTACTTC. This sequence encodes CASSESQVVGEQYF.